The 27 T cell receptor beta chains listed next were all sequenced from one sample in a study of T-cell memory formation after mild COVID-19. TCRdb redid the calling of the 5' RACE reads with MiXCR, one entry per CDR3 protein. Among approximately 150,000 distinct CDR3 sequences listed, 6% to 7% were seen once. The sample comprised PBMCs or a T cell subset sorted from them (not recorded which). All receptors derive from an adult woman who had mild COVID-19 (a few samples of this study predate the infection). Cell type and time point are not known.

V and J are TRBV29-1 and TRBJ2-5; possible D gene TRBD1, 5 bases. This CDR3 contains 12 residues. CDR1 SQVTM and CDR2 ANQGSEA come from the germline V gene. V was cut by 6 bases and J by 4 bases, with 12 bases left in between. Here the CDR3 reads CSVGHGGETQYF. The CDR3 DNA sequence: TGCAGCGTCGGACACGGTGGAGAGACCCAGTACTTC.

The chain joins TRBV14 to TRBJ2-7; the D gene is possibly TRBD2 (6 bases). V lost 3 bases to trimming and J lost 3 bases, with 9 bases between them. Germline lookup yields CDR1 SGHDN and CDR2 FVKESK. This CDR3 region has 13 residues. CDR3 sequence reads: CASSQGSGYEQYF. CDR3 in DNA: TGTGCCAGCAGCCAGGGTAGCGGCTACGAGCAGTACTTC.

This clonotype came up a few times. This chain joins TRBV12-3 or TRBV12-4 and TRBJ2-5; 11 bases fit TRBD1. The CDR3 is made up of 16 amino acids. V gave up 6 bases and J gave up 2 bases; unmatched junction bases: 8. CDR3 sequence (DNA): TGTGCCAGCAGAAAGGACAGGGGGCGGCCGCAAGAGACCCAGTACTTC. The encoded protein is CASRKDRGRPQETQYF.

The sample holds a few counts of this clonotype. The rearrangement links TRBV18 to TRBJ1-1, with D perhaps matching TRBD1 (5 bases). Trimming took off 2 bases at V and 2 bases at J, with 9 bases between the two ends. This CDR3 is built from 14 residues. Looked up from germline, CDR1 is KGHSH and CDR2 is LQKENI. Here the CDR3 DNA reads TGTGCCAGCTCACCAGCGGGACTTAACACTGAAGCTTTCTTT. Translating it yields CASSPAGLNTEAFF.

This clonotype was picked up many times. The genes are TRBV27 and TRBJ2-1; TRBD2 matches at 12 bases. V lost 6 bases to trimming and J lost 6 bases; unmatched junction nucleotides: 3. Germline CDR1 is MNHEY and CDR2 is SMNVEV (reference sequence). The CDR3 runs 14 residues. The CDR3 here is CASRGLAGTNEQFF. The CDR3, as DNA: TGTGCCAGCAGAGGACTAGCGGGGACCAATGAGCAGTTCTTC.

This clonotype was observed a few times. The chain joins TRBV6-5 to TRBJ2-6; 7 bases match TRBD2. The germline CDR1 and CDR2 sequences are MNHEY and SVGAGI. This CDR3 comprises 17 residues. Trimming cost V 4 bases and J 0 bases; bases outside gene matches: 6. CDR3 sequence: CASSFTPGGSGANVLTF. Written as DNA, the CDR3 is TGTGCCAGCAGTTTTACACCGGGAGGCTCTGGGGCCAACGTCCTGACTTTC.

This clonotype was counted between two and nine times. V is TRBV24-1 and J is TRBJ2-5, with D tentatively TRBD2 (5 bases). From germline, CDR1 is KGHDR and CDR2 SFDVKD. This CDR3 has 15 amino acids. V gave up 4 bases and J gave up 2 bases, with 13 bases separating them. The chain's CDR3 is CATSDPTSSQETQYF. The CDR3 bases are TGTGCCACCAGTGACCCAACTAGTTCTCAAGAGACCCAGTACTTC.

This clonotype was observed many times. The V gene is TRBV4-1, the J gene TRBJ1-2; D call uncertain. The ends were cut back, 0 bases at V and 8 bases at J, with 7 bases in the middle. CDR1 is MGHRA and CDR2 is YSYEKL in the germline V gene. CDR3 length: 12 amino acids. CDR3: CASSQDLEGYTF. CDR3 coding DNA: TGCGCCAGCAGCCAAGATTTAGAAGGCTACACCTTC.

The chain carries TRBV30 and TRBJ1-2; D unresolved. The CDR3 has 17 residues. Trimming stripped 5 bases from V and 2 bases from J, with 24 bases between. CDR1 and CDR2 from the germline V gene are GTSNPN and SVGIG (reference sequence). The CDR3 DNA is TGTGCCTGGCGCAATCGAAGACGATTGATTTCCAACTATGGCTACACCTTC. It translates to CAWRNRRRLISNYGYTF.

There are a few counts of this clonotype. The J gene is TRBJ2-6, the V gene TRBV30; D is possibly TRBD1 or TRBD2 (5 bases each). The CDR3 has 17 residues. CDR1 is GTSNPN, CDR2 SVGIG, per germline (reference sequence). V lost 3 bases, J lost 2 bases, and 17 bases lay in between. For the CDR3, the DNA is TGTGCCTGGAGGAGGGGCAGGGTCAGGGCTGGGGCCAACGTCCTGACTTTC. Translated, it gives CAWRRGRVRAGANVLTF.

This clonotype was observed a handful of times. This chain links TRBV18 with TRBJ2-1, with a weak D call TRBD2 (6 bases). Between the trimmed V and J ends, which lost 3 bases and 2 bases, there was a span of 11 bases. CDR1 KGHSH and CDR2 LQKENI come from the germline V gene. The CDR3 is made up of 15 amino acids. CDR3: CASSPTRVAYNEQFF. For the CDR3, the DNA is TGTGCCAGCTCACCGACTAGGGTCGCCTACAATGAGCAGTTCTTC.

The V call is TRBV7-2, the J call TRBJ2-5, with 7 bases identical to TRBD2. Per germline, CDR1 SGHTA and CDR2 FQGNSA. V shed 2 bases and J 1 base; nucleotides not matched to a gene: 7. The CDR3 spans 16 residues. The CDR3 region is CASSLMGTTLQETQYF. The CDR3 bases are TGTGCCAGCAGCTTAATGGGGACTACCCTCCAAGAGACCCAGTACTTC.

J is TRBJ1-2 and V is TRBV20-1, with 8 bases identical to TRBD1. Germline trimming cut 5 bases from V and 7 bases from J; bases unmatched to any gene: 12. The CDR3 runs 14 residues. Germline lookup yields CDR1 DFQATT and CDR2 SNEGSKA (reference sequence). DNA of the CDR3: TGCAGTGCTCCTGTCAGGGGGCGTCAGCTTGGCTACACCTTC. Translating gives CSAPVRGRQLGYTF.

This clonotype has ten or more counts. The rearrangement joins TRBV12-3 or TRBV12-4 to TRBJ2-1, with D perhaps TRBD2 (6 bases). This CDR3 contains 15 residues. The V gene lost 6 bases and the J gene lost 0 bases, with 12 bases spanning the gap. As DNA, the CDR3 is TGTGCCAGCAGGATTGCGACTAGCTCCTACAATGAGCAGTTCTTC. It is translated as CASRIATSSYNEQFF.

This clonotype occurred many times. The chain has TRBV5-4 and TRBJ1-2; unclear D gene. V was trimmed by 3 bases and J by 7 bases, leaving 22 bases between them. The CDR3 runs 16 residues. Germline V gives CDR1 SGHNT, CDR2 YYREEE (reference sequence). CDR3 residues: CASSSASALDGGGYTF. The CDR3, as DNA: TGTGCCAGCAGCTCCGCCAGTGCCCTTGACGGTGGTGGCTACACCTTC.

In this sample, this clonotype turned up many times. V usage is TRBV12-3 or TRBV12-4 and J usage is TRBJ2-3; TRBD2 matches at 8 bases. This CDR3 has 15 residues. V lost 4 bases to trimming and J lost 1 base; unmatched junction nucleotides: 4. CDR3 nucleotides: TGTGCCAGCAGTTCCCGTAGCGGGGGCACAGATACGCAGTATTTT. Its protein product is CASSSRSGGTDTQYF.

The rearrangement joins TRBV9 to TRBJ2-1, with a weak D call TRBD2 (5 bases). The CDR3 has 13 amino acids. CDR1 and CDR2 (germline): SGDLS, YYNGEE. The V end was cut by 4 bases, the J end by 5 bases, with 10 bases between. The DNA of the CDR3 is TGTGCCAGCAGCCGTGTACTAGACAATGAGCAGTTCTTC. It is translated as CASSRVLDNEQFF.

This clonotype has a handful of counts. V usage is TRBV5-6 and J usage is TRBJ2-3; no clear D gene. The CDR3 totals 18 residues. The germline gives CDR1 SGHDT, CDR2 YYEEEE. V lost 4 bases and J lost 5, with 26 bases in between. The CDR3 DNA reads TGTGCCAGCAGCCCTAACTCAAGTAGAGTTTCCTTACGAGATACGCAGTATTTT. Its translation: CASSPNSSRVSLRDTQYF. Full variable domain (rest looked up from reference TRBV5-6 and TRBJ2-3): DAGVTQSPTHLIKTRGQQVTLRCSPKSGHDTVSWYQQALGQGPQFIFQYYEEEERQRGNFPDRFSGHQFPNYSSELNVNALLLGDSALYLCASSPNSSRVSLRDTQYFGPGTRLTVL.

This clonotype has a count of ten or more. The chain has TRBV7-3 and TRBJ2-1; TRBD2 matches at 12 bases. The ends lost 1 base at V and 2 bases at J; junction bases unmatched: 9. CDR1 is SGHTA, CDR2 FQGTGA, per germline. The CDR3 runs to 19 residues. DNA for the CDR3: TGTGCCAGCAGCTTAAGGGGCCGACTAGCGGGGGTCCCCTACAATGAGCAGTTCTTC. Translated: CASSLRGRLAGVPYNEQFF.

This rearrangement joins TRBV4-3 to TRBJ2-7; no firm D call. V gave up 2 bases and J gave up 5 bases, with 4 bases separating them. Germline V lookup: CDR1 LGHNA, CDR2 YSLEER. The length of the CDR3 is 11 residues. The CDR3 DNA follows: TGCGCCAGCAGCCAAAAGAACGAGCAGTACTTC. It is translated as CASSQKNEQYF.

There are many counts of this clonotype. The chain couples TRBV20-1 to TRBJ2-3; 8 nucleotides align to TRBD2. Germline CDR1 reads DFQATT; CDR2 reads SNEGSKA (reference sequence). This CDR3 region has 13 residues. Trimming cost V 3 bases and J 5 bases; bases outside gene matches: 4. The CDR3 loop reads CSARSAGGDTQYF. CDR3 nucleotide sequence: TGCAGTGCTAGGTCGGCGGGAGGAGATACGCAGTATTTT.

This clonotype was seen only a few times. The V and J genes are TRBV5-1 and TRBJ2-7; D perhaps matches TRBD1 (5 bases). CDR1 is SGHRS and CDR2 is YFSETQ in the germline V gene. Trimming pared 0 bases from V and 0 bases from J, leaving 13 bases between. The CDR3 contains 16 residues. CDR3 in DNA: TGCGCCAGCAGCTTGGATCAGGGTGGGGCCTCCTACGAGCAGTACTTC. It codes for CASSLDQGGASYEQYF.

This clonotype was found a few times. The CDR3 protein is CASRGLADTPTDTQYF. In DNA form, the CDR3 reads TGTGCCAGCAGGGGACTAGCGGATACTCCCACAGATACGCAGTATTTT. The chain links TRBV7-9 to TRBJ2-3; 11 positions agree with TRBD2. The CDR3 length is 16 residues. CDR1 and CDR2 from the germline V gene are SEHNR and FQNEAQ (reference sequence). Unmatched junction bases numbered 7, after V lost 6 bases and J lost 2 bases.

This clonotype was detected only a few times. This sequence joins TRBV12-3 or TRBV12-4 and TRBJ2-1; 8 bases fit TRBD2. This CDR3 spans 13 amino acids. Germline trimming cut 0 bases from V and 9 bases from J; bases unmatched to any gene: 1. CDR3 protein: CASSLASGTEQFF. CDR3 nucleotides: TGTGCCAGCAGTTTAGCTAGCGGGACTGAGCAGTTCTTC.

There are many counts of this clonotype. The gene calls are TRBV5-1 and TRBJ2-1, with 8 bases that match TRBD2. The CDR3 runs 15 residues. The V gene's germline CDR1 is SGHRS and CDR2 YFSETQ. The V segment lost 4 bases and the J segment 7 bases; nucleotides outside the gene matches: 10. For the CDR3, the DNA is TGCGCCAGCAGCCCTGAGGGGACTAGTCCAAATGAGCAGTTCTTC. It specifies CASSPEGTSPNEQFF.

In its sample, this clonotype was seen many times. The rearrangement joins TRBV6-5 to TRBJ2-2; tentatively, D is TRBD2 (5 bases). V was clipped by 2 bases and J by 6 bases, with 19 bases between them. Germline CDR1 is MNHEY and CDR2 is SVGAGI. The CDR3 length is 17 residues. This chain's CDR3 is CASSYGRGSLRAGELFF. The CDR3 DNA sequence: TGTGCCAGCAGTTACGGGCGTGGGAGTCTAAGGGCCGGGGAGCTGTTTTTT.

The chain carries TRBV6-2 or TRBV6-3 and TRBJ1-5; D call uncertain. Germline CDR1 reads MNHEY; CDR2 reads SVGEGT. Trimming pared 5 bases from V and 3 bases from J, leaving 5 bases between. The CDR3 is 12 residues long. The CDR3 nucleotides are TGTGCCAGCAGTGAGGTCAATCAGCCCCAGCATTTT. Translation gives CASSEVNQPQHF.